This TCR beta chain emerged from a study of OX40 agonist ivuxolimab in advanced cancers. The CDR3 extends over 15 amino acids. Germline values: CDR1 LNHDA, CDR2 SQIVND (reference sequence). Trimming pared 1 base from V and 3 bases from J, leaving 13 bases between. Only a few counts were recorded for this clone. Using immunoSEQ multiplex PCR, the repertoire was profiled, and TCRdb retains in-frame clones only, with some absent. The sample consists of tens of thousands of clones, approximately 86% of them appearing once. The V gene is TRBV19, the J gene TRBJ2-7; D not certain. This clonotype was sampled from an adult with an advanced solid tumor such as melanoma, head and neck, liver or kidney cancer. This sample comprised CD4+ or CD8+ T cells sorted from blood, obtained in a trial of the OX40 agonist ivuxolimab. DNA of the CDR3: TGTGCCAGTAGTATAGCGTCCAGGCCCAACTACGAGCAGTACTTC. It translates to CASSIASRPNYEQYF.